Sequencing of this TCR beta chain was carried out in a study of PD-L1 blockade in urothelial cancer. On the study more broadly: Blood gave a median approximately 150,000 T cells.

V was pared by 5 bases and J by 2 bases, with 3 bases of the junction left unmatched. This CDR3 region has 15 residues. The germline gives CDR1 MNHNS, CDR2 SASEGT. Synthetic TCR analog templates were spiked into all PCRs individually. Assay used: immunoSEQ multiplex PCR; TCRdb lists only in-frame clones, some missing. The repertoire includes over 70,000 clones, 70% to 90% of them detected once, and approximately 8.4% sits in the top ten. Sample time point: peripheral blood 6 weeks after treatment start. Patients were diagnosed with urothelial carcinoma, either locally advanced or metastatic. The sequencing used PBMCs, collected around atezolizumab (anti-PD-L1) treatment. The chain combines TRBV6-1 with TRBJ2-3; 11 positions match TRBD2. This TCR came from a man aged 65 to 85 with urothelial cancer. The CDR3 DNA sequence: TGTGCCAGCAGTCTAGCGGGAGGATCCACAGATACGCAGTATTTT. Its protein product is CASSLAGGSTDTQYF.